One sample yielded the 2 T cell receptor beta chains listed below, sequenced in a study of shared clonotypes between healthy human individuals. The method was immunoSEQ multiplex PCR; TCRdb's version includes in-frame clones alone and lacks a portion of them. The table records roughly 2,500,000 clones, 93% of them present only once. Sequenced: naive CD4+ T cells from PBMCs. The subset here: CD45RA+ positively selected. These receptors came from a young man in good health. Some clones in this sample may be carry-over from other donors' samples.

The chain links TRBV25-1 to TRBJ1-6; tentative D call: TRBD1 (5 bases). The V end lost 4 bases, the J end lost 0 bases, and 7 bases lay between the germline ends. CDR1 is MGHDK, CDR2 SYGVNS, per germline. The CDR3 spans 15 residues. The CDR3 nucleotides are TGTGCCAGCAGTGTGGGGCTCTCCTATAATTCACCCCTCCACTTT. Its protein product is CASSVGLSYNSPLHF.

The chain uses TRBV29-1 and TRBJ2-3, with no clear D. The V end was cut by 5 bases, the J end by 3 bases, with 9 bases between. The CDR3 totals 12 residues. Germline V gene lookup returns CDR1 SQVTM and CDR2 ANQGSEA. CDR3 protein: CSVYPGTDTQYF. The CDR3 DNA reads TGCAGCGTTTACCCAGGAACAGATACGCAGTATTTT.